Sequencing of this TCR beta chain was carried out in a study of technical replicates of blood from a few donors. The assay was immunoSEQ multiplex PCR, and TCRdb's table has in-frame clones only and misses some. The data hold about 74,000 clones, with 85% to 95% observed a single time. The CDR3 consists of 15 residues. The germline V gene has CDR1 MNHEY and CDR2 SVGAGI. V was trimmed by 6 bases and J by 0 bases, leaving 12 bases between them. Material: T cells isolated from PBMCs. V gene TRBV6-5 combines with J gene TRBJ1-3; D remains ambiguous. This TCR was recovered from a human donor in good health. The CDR3 nucleotides read TGTGCCAGCAGCCCCGGTCGGAGCTCTGGAAACACCATATATTTT. It specifies CASSPGRSSGNTIYF.